Listed below are T cell receptor beta chains from one sample, sequenced in a study of beta chain features in type 1 diabetes. Some clones are missing from TCRdb's copy, which holds only in-frame ones; the method was immunoSEQ multiplex PCR. The sample shows about 290,000 clones, 8% of them seen only once. The sequencing sample was made of central memory CD4+ T cells from blood. The receptors here all came from a woman between 18 and 29 years old in good health. The CDR3 runs from the conserved cysteine through the conserved F or W. The order of the fields is D gene, clone size, J gene, V gene, CDR3 protein, CDR3 DNA. A D gene is named only where the DNA matches it firmly. Size is omitted from some rows. Given values are once, few, many or a class for expanded clones.

TRBD2 few TRBJ2-5 TRBV6-5 CASSWNLAGGQETQYF TGTGCCAGCAGTTGGAACTTAGCGGGGGGCCAAGAGACCCAGTACTTC
TRBD1 few TRBJ2-5 TRBV6-4 CASSLYRGRGSRETQYF TGTGCCAGCAGTCTCTACAGGGGACGTGGTTCAAGAGAGACCCAGTACTTC
. . TRBJ2-2 TRBV2 CASSVRQTNTGELFF TGTGCCAGCAGTGTTAGACAGACGAACACCGGGGAGCTGTTTTTT
TRBD1 . TRBJ2-7 TRBV7-2 CASSYSGQGAYEQYF TGTGCCAGCAGCTATTCCGGACAGGGGGCCTACGAGCAGTACTTC
. . TRBJ2-3 TRBV5-1 CASSSLGARLTADTQYF TGCGCCAGCAGCTCCTTAGGGGCTAGACTGACGGCAGATACGCAGTATTTT
. many TRBJ2-5 TRBV14 CASSQEKVVRYF TGTGCCAGCAGCCAAGAGAAGGTAGTGAGGTACTTC
. many TRBJ1-5 TRBV28 CASSLGGINQPQHF TGTGCCAGCAGTTTAGGGGGCATCAATCAGCCCCAGCATTTT
. many TRBJ2-5 TRBV7-2 CASSSAETQYF TGTGCCAGCAGCTCGGCAGAGACCCAGTACTTC
. . TRBJ1-1 TRBV7-2 CASSLMRDTEAFF TGTGCCAGCAGCTTAATGCGGGACACTGAAGCTTTCTTT
. many TRBJ1-2 TRBV4-3 CASSQDRQADYGYTF TGCGCCAGCAGCCAAGATAGGCAGGCGGACTATGGCTACACCTTC
TRBD2 few TRBJ2-1 TRBV18 CASSPGTSGGQGEQFF TGTGCCAGCTCACCAGGGACTAGCGGGGGGCAGGGTGAGCAGTTCTTC
. . TRBJ1-2 TRBV28 CASSLHQARYTF TGTGCCAGCAGTTTACATCAGGCCCGCTACACCTTC
. . TRBJ2-1 TRBV7-3 CASSLTSQWRSYNEQFF TGTGCCAGCAGCTTAACGAGCCAATGGCGCTCCTACAATGAGCAGTTCTTC
. few TRBJ2-1 TRBV29-1 CSVSRDNEQFF TGCAGCGTAAGCAGAGACAATGAGCAGTTCTTC
. . TRBJ2-2 TRBV27 CASSLWSTGELFF TGTGCCAGCAGTTTATGGAGTACCGGGGAGCTGTTTTTT
. . TRBJ2-3 TRBV7-9 CASSSGTLNTDTQYF TGTGCCAGCAGCTCGGGGACCCTGAACACAGATACGCAGTATTTT
. . TRBJ1-2 TRBV6-5 CASSYSGGASGYTF TGTGCCAGCAGTTACTCTGGCGGGGCTTCAGGCTACACCTTC
. . TRBJ2-3 TRBV5-1 CASSFQAGTDTQYF TGCGCCAGCAGCTTCCAAGCGGGCACAGATACGCAGTATTTT
. . TRBJ1-4 TRBV18 CASSGEINEKLFF TGTGCCAGCTCAGGAGAGATTAATGAAAAACTGTTTTTT
TRBD1 many TRBJ1-3 TRBV11-3 CASTTNTGDTIYF TGTGCCAGCACCACTAACACAGGGGACACCATATATTTT
TRBD1 few TRBJ1-5 TRBV2 CASRDGQGPHHSNQPQHF TGTGCCAGCAGGGACGGACAGGGGCCGCACCATAGCAATCAGCCCCAGCATTTT
. . TRBJ1-5 TRBV10-3 CATRPAQGNQPQHF TGTGCCACCCGACCTGCCCAGGGAAATCAGCCCCAGCATTTT
. many TRBJ2-7 TRBV18 CASSPSRSYEQYF TGTGCCAGCTCACCAAGTAGGTCCTACGAGCAGTACTTC
. . TRBJ1-2 TRBV4-3 CASSQGRARIF TGCGCCAGCAGCCAAGGCAGAGCTCGCATCTTC
. . TRBJ2-2 TRBV19 CASRKNTGELFF TGTGCCAGTAGGAAGAACACCGGGGAGCTGTTTTTT
. . TRBJ1-2 TRBV28 CASTLWGSQIGYTF TGTGCCAGCACCTTGTGGGGCAGTCAGATTGGCTACACCTTC
. many TRBJ1-2 TRBV19 CASSSGFYGYTF TGTGCCAGTAGTTCAGGATTCTATGGCTACACCTTC
. few TRBJ2-7 TRBV5-4 CASSYGGESSYEQYF TGTGCCAGCAGCTACGGCGGTGAGAGCTCCTACGAGCAGTACTTC
TRBD2 . TRBJ2-7 TRBV5-1 CASSSRTRASYEQYF TGCGCCAGCAGCTCAAGGACTAGGGCGTCCTACGAGCAGTACTTC
TRBD1 few TRBJ1-2 TRBV7-2 CASSLAPLGTGDGYTF TGTGCCAGCAGCTTAGCGCCCCTCGGGACAGGGGATGGCTACACCTTC
. . TRBJ2-5 TRBV11-2 CASSLAVQTQYF TGTGCCAGCAGCTTAGCTGTCCAGACCCAGTACTTC
. . TRBJ1-1 TRBV10-3 CATSFGGTEAFF TGTGCCACCTCCTTTGGGGGCACTGAAGCTTTCTTT
TRBD1 few TRBJ1-2 TRBV6-1 CASSSRDRANYGYTF TGTGCCAGCAGTTCCCGGGACAGGGCCAACTATGGCTACACCTTC
TRBD1 few TRBJ1-1 TRBV29-1 CSVRDSEAFF TGCAGCGTTAGGGACAGTGAAGCTTTCTTT
. . TRBJ2-2 TRBV7-6 CASSLIVNTGELFF TGTGCCAGCAGCTTAATTGTGAACACCGGGGAGCTGTTTTTT
. few TRBJ2-7 TRBV4-1 CASSQWDVDYEQYF TGCGCCAGCAGCCAATGGGACGTTGACTACGAGCAGTACTTC
TRBD2 . TRBJ2-5 TRBV14 CASSLRGLAGETQYF TGTGCCAGCAGCCTCAGGGGCCTAGCGGGAGAGACCCAGTACTTC
. . TRBJ1-5 TRBV7-2 CASSLRGFQPQHF TGTGCCAGCAGCTTACGAGGTTTTCAGCCCCAGCATTTT
. . TRBJ1-2 TRBV6-5 CASRTGYYGYTF TGTGCCAGCCGAACAGGGTACTATGGCTACACCTTC
. few TRBJ1-3 TRBV7-9 CASSLAVLGNTIYF TGTGCCAGCAGCTTAGCGGTTTTAGGAAACACCATATATTTT
. few TRBJ2-1 TRBV6-5 CASRDINYNEQFF TGTGCCAGCCGGGACATAAACTACAATGAGCAGTTCTTC
. few TRBJ1-6 TRBV6-1 CASSELTASNSPLHF TGTGCCAGCAGTGAACTCACAGCTTCTAATTCACCCCTCCACTTT
TRBD1 . TRBJ1-3 TRBV9 CASSEHRGTNTIYF TGTGCCAGCAGCGAACACAGGGGGACCAACACCATATATTTT
. . TRBJ2-5 TRBV7-2 CASSAGLTAGRQQTQYF TGTGCCAGCAGCGCCGGACTTACGGCGGGGAGACAGCAGACCCAGTACTTC
. many TRBJ1-1 TRBV7-3 CASRPGLQTNTEAFF TGTGCCAGCAGGCCCGGACTGCAGACGAACACTGAAGCTTTCTTT
. . TRBJ2-6 TRBV5-4 CASSQDIPRTAGANVLTF TGCGCCAGCAGCCAAGATATCCCCCGGACGGCTGGGGCCAACGTCCTGACTTTC
. . TRBJ1-2 TRBV20-1 CSARADYGYTF TGCAGTGCTAGAGCAGACTATGGCTACACCTTC
TRBD1 . TRBJ2-1 TRBV11-2 CASSLGGGQGDEQFF TGTGCCAGCAGCTTAGGAGGGGGACAGGGGGATGAGCAGTTCTTC
. few TRBJ2-3 TRBV5-4 CASSQGVSDTQYF TGTGCCAGCAGCCAAGGGGTATCGGATACGCAGTATTTT
TRBD1 . TRBJ2-7 TRBV7-8 CASSLDRGTGTEEQYF TGTGCCAGCAGCTTAGACAGGGGAACCGGGACGGAGGAGCAGTACTTC
. . TRBJ2-5 TRBV7-2 CASSLTAGTQPQYF TGTGCCAGCAGCTTAACAGCGGGTACGCAGCCCCAGTACTTC